This T cell receptor beta chain derives from a study of identifying expanded T cells in peripheral blood. The protocol was immunoSEQ multiplex PCR, while the TCRdb copy is restricted to in-frame clones and leaves out a portion. Of about 78,000 clones in the sample, roughly four fifths were seen once. This receptor was identified in a person aged 18-70 years in good health. Sequenced input: blood.

CDR3 protein: CASSQDEGLYGYTF. For the CDR3, the DNA is TGCGCCAGCAGCCAAGATGAGGGACTCTATGGCTACACCTTC. The J gene is TRBJ1-2, the V gene TRBV4-3; D possibly corresponds to TRBD1 (5 bases). The V gene lost 0 bases and the J gene lost 4 bases, with 9 bases spanning the gap. The CDR3 is 14 amino acids. Germline values: CDR1 LGHNA, CDR2 YSLEER.